This T cell receptor (beta chain) came from a study of blood T cell repertoires in COVID-19. Here immunoSEQ multiplex PCR was the method, and the copy in TCRdb shows in-frame clones only, minus some. The profile shows over 150,000 clones, about 88% of them singletons. Trimming removed 6 bases at V and 8 bases at J, with 13 bases between. Germline CDR1 reads SQVTM; CDR2 reads ANQGSEA. This CDR3 contains 12 residues. The sequenced sample consisted of peripheral blood. The rearrangement joins TRBV29-1 to TRBJ1-4, with no clear D. The TCR originated in a man between 50 and 59 years old who had recovered from COVID-19. The DNA of the CDR3 is TGCAGCGTCGACCGGGGAAGAGAAAAACTGTTTTTT. It specifies CSVDRGREKLFF. The entire variable domain, with the rest obtained from reference TRBV29-1 and TRBJ1-4, is as follows: SAVISQKPSRDICQRGTSLTIQCQVDSQVTMMFWYRQQPGQSLTLIATANQGSEATYESGFVIDKFPISRPNLTFSTLTVSNMSPEDSSIYLCSVDRGREKLFFGSGTQLSVL.